The TCR beta chain described here comes from a study of T cells in Graves' hyperthyroidism and ophthalmopathy. About the study: Once the initial diagnosis was made, peripheral blood was obtained before any treatment.

The CDR3 length is 15 residues. CDR1 SGHAT and CDR2 FQNNGV come from the germline V gene. Trimming took 3 bases from V and 5 from J; bases not matched to a gene: 8. Uncontrolled infection, other autoimmune disease, pregnancy or lactation led to exclusion. PBMCs were obtained from approximately 9.2 ml fresh peripheral blood. What was amplified from RNA transcripts were TCR beta CDR3 regions. TCR CDR3 underwent first-round RT-PCR with the HTBI primer set. TCRdb re-called the multiplex PCR reads through MiXCR, storing one row per CDR3 protein. The data contain around 380,000 distinct CDR3 sequences, less than 15% of them singletons.

The sequenced sample was blood. The receptor's source is a man younger than 45 with Graves' hyperthyroidism that later progressed to Graves' ophthalmopathy. The chain carries TRBV11-2 and TRBJ2-5; 8 nucleotides agree with TRBD2. The CDR3 reads CASSLVGSGGETQYF. In DNA, the CDR3 is TGTGCCAGCAGCTTGGTGGGATCGGGGGGGGAGACCCAGTACTTC.